This record concerns one T cell receptor beta chain sequence. What it binds is unknown. V gave up 3 bases and J gave up 6 bases; unmatched junction bases: 4. Germline CDR1 is SGHRS and CDR2 is YFSETQ. The CDR3 contains 15 residues. Sequencing of TCRbeta CDR3 at survey depth gave sequences and template counts. Generated by immunoSEQ multiplex PCR, the TCRdb table keeps only in-frame clones and is missing some. The data contain tens of thousands of clones, around nine tenths of them singletons. This sample was included in a study of tissue T cells after allogeneic stem cell transplantation. Study-wide points: Only a limited share of tissue TCRs appeared in blood or spleen.

The receptor was isolated from a woman aged 40-70 years who later had graft-versus-host disease after an allogeneic stem cell transplant. The sequencing used blood, collected before transplantation. The chain carries TRBV5-1 and TRBJ2-2, with 11 positions matching TRBD1. CDR3 loop: CASSSQGQGAGELFF. DNA of the CDR3: TGCGCCAGCAGCTCCCAGGGACAGGGGGCCGGGGAGCTGTTTTTT.